This T cell receptor beta chain derives from a study of blood T cell repertoires in COVID-19. The table came from immunoSEQ multiplex PCR; TCRdb's copy has only in-frame clones and leaves some out. The data show some 250,000 clones, with 75% to 90% seen just once and under 2.5% held by the top ten. CDR1 MRHNA and CDR2 SNTAGT come from the germline V gene. CDR3 size: 14 residues. The V end lost 2 bases, the J end lost 4 bases, and 10 bases lay between the germline ends. This clonotype was sampled from a man younger than 40 with active or convalescent COVID-19. This sequence joins TRBV6-4 and TRBJ2-3, with D possibly TRBD2 on 6 matching bases. The source material was peripheral blood. CDR3 sequence reads: CASSDLGGADTQYF. DNA for the CDR3: TGTGCCAGCAGTGACCTCGGGGGAGCAGATACGCAGTATTTT.